The clone carrying this TCR beta chain turned up a few times. As yet, its antigen is unknown. Trimming took 6 bases from V and 0 from J; bases not matched to a gene: 5. The CDR3 spans 15 residues. Per the germline V gene, CDR1 is SQVTM and CDR2 is ANQGSEA. This sample stems from a study of early T cells in non-severe SARS-CoV-2 infection. Study in general: Unsorted whole blood bulk RNA was sequenced, with unpaired chains. Study-wide results and limits: There was a bias toward anti-spike CD8 responses in VDJdb matching, which missed private and CD4 specificities.

Unique molecular identifiers were added to individual cDNA molecules. TCRdb reprocessed the 5' RACE reads with MiXCR, giving one entry per CDR3 protein. The sample includes 30,000 to 45,000 distinct CDR3 sequences, about 9.3% of them seen just once. The chain joins TRBV29-1 to TRBJ2-5; 12 nucleotides match TRBD2. This receptor was taken from an adult who was a healthcare worker with PCR-confirmed SARS-CoV-2 infection or an uninfected control (not recorded which). The source material was whole blood. The CDR3 region has the DNA TGCAGCGTCTCCGGACTAGCGGGGCACCAAGAGACCCAGTACTTC. The encoded protein is CSVSGLAGHQETQYF.